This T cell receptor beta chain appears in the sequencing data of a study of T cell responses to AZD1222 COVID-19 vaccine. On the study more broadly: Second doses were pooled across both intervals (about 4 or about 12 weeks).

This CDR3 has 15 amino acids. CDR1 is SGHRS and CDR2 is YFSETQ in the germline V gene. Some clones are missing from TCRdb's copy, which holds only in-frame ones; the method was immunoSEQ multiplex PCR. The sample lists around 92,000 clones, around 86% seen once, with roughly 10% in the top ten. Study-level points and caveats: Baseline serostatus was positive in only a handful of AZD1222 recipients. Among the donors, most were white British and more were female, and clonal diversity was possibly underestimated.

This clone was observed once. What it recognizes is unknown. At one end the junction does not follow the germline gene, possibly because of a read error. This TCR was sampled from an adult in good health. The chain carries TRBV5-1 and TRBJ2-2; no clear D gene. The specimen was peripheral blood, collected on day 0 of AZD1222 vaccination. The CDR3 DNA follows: TGCGCCAGCAGGTTGGACCTTTCTAACACCGGGGAGCTGTTTTTT. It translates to CASRLDLSNTGELFF.